These T cell receptor beta chains were read from a single sample in a study of T cell changes during pregnancy in multiple sclerosis. Clones were sequenced by immunoSEQ multiplex PCR, and TCRdb holds only the in-frame ones, with some missing. The data show tens of thousands of clones, around nine tenths seen once. The sequences come from peripheral blood, collected after pregnancy. Receptor source: a female donor with multiple sclerosis, enrolled in a pregnancy study. CDR3s include the opening cysteine and the closing phenylalanine or tryptophan. D genes are given only for firm matches. Clone size is shown for a subset of rows, as once, few, many or a class of expanded clone.

v_gene	j_gene	abundance	d_gene	CDR3aa	CDR3nt
TRBV28	TRBJ2-2	-	-	CASSLEEGTTNTGELFF	TGTGCCAGCAGTTTGGAGGAGGGGACGACGAACACCGGGGAGCTGTTTTTT
TRBV6-1	TRBJ2-1	-	TRBD2	CASSEMSGGPYNEQFF	TGTGCCAGCAGTGAAATGAGCGGGGGTCCCTACAATGAGCAGTTCTTC
TRBV29-1	TRBJ1-4	few	TRBD1	CSVSQGASEKLFF	TGCAGCGTCTCACAGGGGGCGTCTGAAAAACTGTTTTTT
TRBV30	TRBJ2-2	-	-	CAWSVRGGWTGELFF	TGTGCCTGGAGTGTACGGGGAGGATGGACCGGGGAGCTGTTTTTT
TRBV27	TRBJ1-1	-	TRBD1	CASSIGTGDSNTEAFF	TGTGCCAGCAGTATCGGGACAGGGGATTCGAACACTGAAGCTTTCTTT
TRBV6-1	TRBJ1-1	-	TRBD1	CASSEAGTGATEAFF	TGTGCCAGCAGTGAAGCAGGTACAGGGGCCACTGAAGCTTTCTTT
TRBV18	TRBJ2-1	-	TRBD1	CASSPRTGGWNEQFF	TGTGCCAGCTCACCCCGGACAGGCGGGTGGAATGAGCAGTTCTTC
TRBV5-1	TRBJ1-4	few	TRBD1	CASSFGQGEKLFF	TGCGCCAGCAGCTTCGGACAGGGTGAAAAACTGTTTTTT
TRBV29-1	TRBJ2-1	-	-	CSAVRIYNEQFF	TGCAGCGCTGTGAGGATTTACAATGAGCAGTTCTTC
TRBV10-3	TRBJ1-1	-	TRBD1	CAISAGTGPGTAEAFF	TGTGCCATCAGTGCCGGGACAGGGCCAGGGACGGCTGAAGCTTTCTTT
TRBV27	TRBJ2-3	-	TRBD2	CASNWGGSTDTQYF	TGTGCCAGCAATTGGGGGGGGAGCACAGATACGCAGTATTTT
TRBV15	TRBJ2-7	-	-	CATSRDSSIPSYEQYF	TGTGCCACCAGCAGAGATAGCAGCATTCCTTCCTACGAGCAGTACTTC
TRBV7-7	TRBJ2-3	-	TRBD2	CASSLVGGGDTQYF	TGTGCTAGCAGCTTAGTGGGCGGGGGGGATACGCAGTATTTT
TRBV4-3	TRBJ2-3	-	TRBD1	CASSPQLRTGEQYF	TGCGCCAGCAGCCCACAACTGAGGACAGGGGAGCAGTATTTT
TRBV5-1	TRBJ2-5	-	TRBD2	CASSLVGTTQETQYF	TGCGCCAGCAGCTTGGTGGGGACTACCCAAGAGACCCAGTACTTC
TRBV9	TRBJ1-3	-	-	CASSVGAGYSGNTIYF	TGTGCCAGCAGCGTAGGCGCAGGTTACTCTGGAAACACCATATATTTT
TRBV20-1	TRBJ1-1	-	-	CSARQGTEAFF	TGCAGTGCTAGACAGGGGACTGAAGCTTTCTTT
TRBV6-6	TRBJ1-6	-	TRBD1	CASSSGTAPYSPLHF	TGTGCCAGCAGCTCCGGGACAGCCCCTTATTCGCCCCTCCACTTT
TRBV7-2	TRBJ1-2	once	-	CASSLGVGLGYTF	TGTGCCAGCAGCTTAGGGGTAGGACTCGGCTACACCTTC
TRBV7-9	TRBJ2-3	-	TRBD1	CASRTGGSTDTQYF	TGTGCCAGCAGAACAGGGGGAAGCACAGATACGCAGTATTTT
TRBV6-6	TRBJ2-5	-	-	CASILGGEETQYF	TGTGCCAGCATCCTAGGGGGAGAGGAGACCCAGTACTTC
TRBV30	TRBJ2-2	few	-	CAWSVLLAGELFF	TGTGCCTGGAGTGTTCTTCTCGCCGGGGAGCTGTTTTTT
TRBV7-3	TRBJ2-5	-	TRBD2	CASSSSPGLLSSQYF	TGTGCCAGCAGCTCTTCCCCGGGACTACTCTCGTCCCAGTACTTC
TRBV6-6	TRBJ1-1	-	-	CASSSQGRTTEAFF	TGTGCCAGCAGTTCACAGGGCCGGACCACTGAAGCTTTCTTT
TRBV2	TRBJ1-5	once	-	CASTRGGGSGQPQHF	TGTGCCAGCACCCGAGGGGGGGGCTCCGGCCAGCCCCAGCATTTT
TRBV4-2	TRBJ1-2	-	TRBD1	CASSLDRVRDYGYTF	TGTGCCAGCAGCCTCGACAGGGTAAGGGACTATGGCTACACCTTC
TRBV11-1	TRBJ1-2	once	-	CASSSDRFGYTF	TGTGCCAGCAGCTCAGACAGATTTGGCTACACCTTC
TRBV18	TRBJ2-5	-	TRBD1	CASSQYRGRETQYF	TGTGCCAGCTCTCAATACAGGGGGCGAGAGACCCAGTACTTC
TRBV9	TRBJ1-1	once	TRBD1	CASSPKTGESNTEAFF	TGTGCCAGCAGCCCGAAGACAGGGGAATCGAACACTGAAGCTTTCTTT
TRBV6-5	TRBJ2-1	-	-	CASSPNQSNEQFF	TGTGCCAGCAGTCCTAACCAAAGCAATGAGCAGTTCTTC
TRBV6-5	TRBJ2-7	-	TRBD1	CASSSPGQGIYEQYF	TGTGCCAGCAGTTCTCCGGGACAGGGAATCTACGAGCAGTACTTC
TRBV5-5	TRBJ1-6	-	-	CASSLGPTTNSPLHF	TGTGCCAGCAGCTTGGGCCCCACTACTAATTCACCCCTCCACTTT
TRBV7-2	TRBJ1-5	-	-	CASSLSYRDGFNQPQHF	TGTGCCAGCAGCTTAAGTTACAGGGATGGGTTCAATCAGCCCCAGCATTTT
TRBV18	TRBJ2-1	-	-	CASSPPLGGVHNYNEQFF	TGTGCCAGCTCACCACCGCTTGGGGGCGTACATAACTACAATGAGCAGTTCTTC
TRBV7-8	TRBJ2-2	-	TRBD2	CASSLATLAANTGELFF	TGTGCCAGCAGCTTAGCTACACTAGCGGCGAACACCGGGGAGCTGTTTTTT
TRBV7-2	TRBJ1-1	-	-	CASSLRGNTEAFF	TGTGCCAGCAGCTTAAGGGGGAACACTGAAGCTTTCTTT
TRBV5-1	TRBJ2-1	-	TRBD2	CASSLGGGVSYNEQFF	TGCGCCAGCAGCTTGGGCGGGGGGGTTTCCTACAATGAGCAGTTCTTC
TRBV28	TRBJ1-1	-	-	CASSPWGGKGTEAFF	TGTGCCAGCAGTCCCTGGGGAGGGAAGGGTACTGAAGCTTTCTTT
TRBV5-1	TRBJ1-2	-	TRBD1	CASSKGQGIPNYGYTF	TGCGCCAGCAGCAAGGGACAGGGGATACCTAACTATGGCTACACCTTC
TRBV12-5	TRBJ2-2	-	-	CASGLSQLSTTGELFF	TGTGCTAGTGGTTTGTCCCAACTAAGTACCACCGGGGAGCTGTTTTTT
TRBV4-1	TRBJ1-4	-	-	CASSQRGVGEKLFF	TGCGCCAGCAGCCAACGGGGGGTGGGTGAAAAACTGTTTTTT
TRBV4-1	TRBJ2-7	-	-	CASSQEVDDTDYEQYF	TGCGCCAGCAGCCAAGAAGTAGACGACACCGACTACGAGCAGTACTTC
TRBV5-6	TRBJ1-2	-	-	CASSSAGGRQIVNYGYTF	TGTGCCAGCAGCTCGGCGGGGGGGCGACAAATAGTTAACTATGGCTACACCTTC
TRBV5-6	TRBJ1-2	-	-	CASSLSQGRYGYTF	TGTGCCAGCAGCTTGTCGCAGGGCCGATATGGCTACACCTTC
TRBV10-1	TRBJ1-1	-	-	CASKQGMNTEAFF	TGCGCCAGCAAACAGGGCATGAACACTGAAGCTTTCTTT
TRBV25-1	TRBJ2-1	few	-	CASSGSPLSDSQQFF	TGTGCCAGCAGTGGGTCGCCACTTTCGGACAGTCAGCAGTTCTTC
TRBV30	TRBJ1-5	once	-	CAWSWGRVGNQPQHF	TGTGCCTGGAGTTGGGGGCGCGTGGGCAATCAGCCCCAGCATTTT
TRBV5-4	TRBJ1-1	-	-	CASSLIGLTNTEAFF	TGTGCCAGCAGCTTGATCGGTCTTACGAACACTGAAGCTTTCTTT
TRBV7-9	TRBJ1-2	-	-	CASSLLRDNGYTF	TGTGCCAGCAGCTTATTACGGGATAATGGCTACACCTTC
TRBV5-1	TRBJ1-4	-	-	CASSSDRPNEKLFF	TGCGCCAGCAGCTCCGACAGGCCAAATGAAAAACTGTTTTTT
TRBV5-4	TRBJ2-1	-	TRBD2	CASSLASGSYNEQFF	TGTGCCAGCAGCTTGGCTAGCGGCTCCTACAATGAGCAGTTCTTC